This T cell receptor beta chain originates from a study of T cells in localized non-small cell lung cancer. The assay was immunoSEQ multiplex PCR, and TCRdb's table has in-frame clones only and misses some. The sample includes more than 30,000 clones, nearly 90% seen only once; the top ten take 4% to 4.5%. Study-level results: Compared with tumor, uninvolved adjacent lung displayed greater T cell clonality, ranking highest overall.

Germline CDR1 and CDR2: SGDLS and YYNGEE. The CDR3 is 16 amino acids. Trimming removed 3 bases at V and 0 bases at J, with 12 bases between. Comment on this clone: Its antigen is as yet unknown.

The J gene is TRBJ1-4, the V gene TRBV9; maybe TRBD1 (6 bases). The source of this sequence is a woman aged 35 to 75 with stage III lung adenocarcinoma. The sequences come from peripheral blood mononuclear cells, collected before any cancer treatment. CDR3: CASSARGAPTNEKLFF. As DNA, the CDR3 is TGTGCCAGCAGCGCGAGGGGGGCTCCAACTAATGAAAAACTGTTTTTT.